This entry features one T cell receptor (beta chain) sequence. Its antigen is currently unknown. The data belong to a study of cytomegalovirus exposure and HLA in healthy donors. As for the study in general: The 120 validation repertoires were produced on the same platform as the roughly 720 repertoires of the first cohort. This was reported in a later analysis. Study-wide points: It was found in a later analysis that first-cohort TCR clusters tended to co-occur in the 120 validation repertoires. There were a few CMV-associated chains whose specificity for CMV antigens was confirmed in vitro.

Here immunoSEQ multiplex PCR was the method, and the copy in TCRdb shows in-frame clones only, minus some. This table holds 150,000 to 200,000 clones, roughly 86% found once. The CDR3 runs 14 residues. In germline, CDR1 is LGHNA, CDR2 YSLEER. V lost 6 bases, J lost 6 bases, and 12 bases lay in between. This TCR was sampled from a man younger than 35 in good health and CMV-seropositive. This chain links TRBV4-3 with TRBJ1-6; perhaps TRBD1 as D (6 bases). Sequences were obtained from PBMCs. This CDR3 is CASSPDRSNSPLHF. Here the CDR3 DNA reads TGCGCCAGCAGTCCAGACAGGAGTAATTCACCCCTCCACTTT.